In this sample, the clone carrying this T cell receptor beta chain turned up once. This sample was included in a study of blood T cell repertoires in COVID-19. Study summary: Acute and convalescent COVID-19 specimens originated in the United States, Italy and Spain. PBMCs, B-cell-depleted T cells, or T cells were the source of the cDNA or gDNA that made up the material.

Authors' processing steps: Quantification of nucleated cells was approximated via reference gene primer amplification. The assay was immunoSEQ multiplex PCR, and TCRdb's table has in-frame clones only and misses some. V, J and clone size were drawn from that table, and D and trimming were deduced from the DNA. The repertoire holds approximately 270,000 clones, with 70% to 90% as singletons. The CDR3 spans 14 residues. CDR1 is SGHAT and CDR2 is FQDESV in the germline V gene (reference sequence). The V end was cut by 2 bases, the J end by 4 bases, with 11 bases between. The clonotype comes from a woman aged 70-85 years with acute or convalescent COVID-19. The rearrangement links TRBV11-1 to TRBJ1-1; D perhaps matches TRBD1 (5 bases). Sequenced material: peripheral blood. CDR3 in amino acids: CASSLPAGITEAFF. In DNA form, the CDR3 reads TGTGCCAGCAGCTTACCGGCAGGGATCACTGAAGCTTTCTTT. The full variable domain, with the rest looked up from reference TRBV11-1 and TRBJ1-1, is EAEVAQSPRYKITEKSQAVAFWCDPISGHATLYWYRQILGQGPELLVQFQDESVVDDSQLPKDRFSAERLKGVDSTLKIQPAELGDSAMYLCASSLPAGITEAFFGQGTRLTVV.